Presented here are 18 T cell receptor beta chains from one specimen sequenced in a study of blood T cell repertoires in COVID-19. Using immunoSEQ multiplex PCR, the repertoire was profiled, and TCRdb retains in-frame clones only, with some absent. The table has roughly 99,000 clones, approximately 84% seen once; the top ten hold 9.5% to 12%. The sequenced material came from peripheral blood. Receptor source: a woman aged 80 or older with acute or convalescent COVID-19.

The chain carries TRBV28 and TRBJ1-1; 7 bases are shared with TRBD1. V trimming: 5 bases; J trimming: 5 bases; junction bases outside the gene matches: 8. This CDR3 has 14 amino acids. Germline V gives CDR1 MDHEN, CDR2 SYDVKM. In DNA, the CDR3 is TGTGCCAGCAGTGCGAGGGGGCATCGGACTGAAGCTTTCTTT. It encodes CASSARGHRTEAFF.

V and J are TRBV6-7 and TRBJ1-1; D is unclear. TRBV6-7 is noted as an ORF with a role that remains uncertain. Trimming left V 7 bases short and J 3 bases short, with 12 bases between. The CDR3 is made up of 13 amino acids. The chain's CDR3 is CASTDGRDTEAFF. CDR3 DNA: TGTGCCAGCACCGACGGGAGGGACACTGAAGCTTTCTTT.

This chain uses TRBV5-4 with TRBJ1-2; D perhaps matches TRBD1 (5 bases). Between the trimmed V and J ends, which lost 4 bases and 0 bases, there was a span of 13 bases. The CDR3 length is 15 residues. Germline CDR1 reads SGHNT; CDR2 reads YYREEE (reference sequence). In nucleotides, the CDR3 is TGTGCCAGCAGCCCAGCACCAGGGTCTAACTATGGCTACACCTTC. It is translated as CASSPAPGSNYGYTF.

The chain uses TRBV4-3 and TRBJ2-7, with 7 bases matching TRBD1. After removal of 0 bases from V and 5 bases from J, the junction contained 7 bases not matched to a gene. Germline lookup yields CDR1 LGHNA and CDR2 YSLEER. This CDR3 has 15 amino acids. CDR3 coding DNA: TGCGCCAGCAGCCAAGAGATCAGGGGGTCCCACGAGCAGTACTTC. It encodes CASSQEIRGSHEQYF.

The chain is built from TRBV7-8 and TRBJ2-7, with D possibly being TRBD1 (6 bases). Germline assignment: CDR1 SGHVS and CDR2 FQNEAQ. Trimming removed 5 bases at V and 0 bases at J, with 8 bases between. This CDR3 spans 13 amino acids. The CDR3 DNA follows: TGTGCCAGCAGCCCGGACAGCTCCTACGAGCAGTACTTC. Amino acid sequence: CASSPDSSYEQYF.

V gene TRBV29-1 combines with J gene TRBJ1-2; D possibly corresponds to TRBD1 (5 bases). V gave up 0 bases and J gave up 8 bases, with 16 bases separating them. The CDR3 runs 14 residues. Germline V CDR1 and CDR2: SQVTM, ANQGSEA. This CDR3 is CSVEDRKGVGGYTF. The CDR3 DNA is TGCAGCGTTGAAGATCGTAAAGGGGTTGGAGGCTACACCTTC.

J is TRBJ2-3 and V is TRBV5-1; D may be TRBD2 (6 bases). The germline gives CDR1 SGHRS, CDR2 YFSETQ. The CDR3 totals 17 residues. The ends were cut back, 0 bases at V and 0 bases at J, with 14 bases in the middle. The CDR3 DNA sequence: TGCGCCAGCAGCTTGGGGACCTATGCGGGGAGCACAGATACGCAGTATTTT. Translation: CASSLGTYAGSTDTQYF.

V is TRBV4-2 and J is TRBJ1-2; 7 nucleotides agree with TRBD1. V shed 2 bases and J 4 bases; nucleotides not matched to a gene: 7. The CDR3 extends over 15 amino acids. Per germline, CDR1 LGHNA and CDR2 YNFKEQ. The CDR3, as DNA: TGTGCCAGCAGCCAACCGGGACAGACTTCCTATGGCTACACCTTC. The encoded protein is CASSQPGQTSYGYTF.

The chain joins TRBV10-2 to TRBJ1-2; TRBD1 might be the D (6 bases). The CDR3 totals 14 residues. CDR1 and CDR2 from the germline V gene are WSHSY and SAAADI. Between the trimmed V and J ends, which lost 7 bases and 4 bases, there was a span of 16 bases. CDR3 residues: CASTGTGNSYGYTF. The DNA of the CDR3 is TGCGCCAGCACCGGAACAGGGAACTCCTATGGCTACACCTTC.

This clone was picked up many times. The chain employs TRBV6-4 and TRBJ1-6, with D unclear. The CDR3 has 13 residues. Trimming removed 4 bases from V and 10 bases from J, with 11 bases in between. Per germline, CDR1 MRHNA and CDR2 SNTAGT. The DNA of the CDR3 is TGTGCCAGCAGTGCGGTGACCGGGTCACCCCTCCACTTT. Protein sequence: CASSAVTGSPLHF.

V and J are TRBV11-2 and TRBJ1-2; no clear D gene. This CDR3 is built from 15 residues. Trimming stripped 5 bases from V and 4 bases from J, with 17 bases between. Germline V gene sequence: CDR1 SGHAT, CDR2 FQNNGV. The CDR3 nucleotides read TGTGCCAGCAGCCCCTTAATGGAGCCGACCTATGGCTACACCTTC. It encodes CASSPLMEPTYGYTF.

V gene TRBV28 combines with J gene TRBJ2-1; 9 nucleotides line up with TRBD1. The CDR3 sequence is 16 residues long. Germline loops: CDR1 MDHEN, CDR2 SYDVKM. V gave up 4 bases and J gave up 1 base; unmatched junction bases: 5. CDR3 in amino acids: CASSSPGTGSYNEQFF. The CDR3 DNA reads TGTGCCAGCAGTTCCCCAGGGACAGGGTCCTACAATGAGCAGTTCTTC.

CDR3 in amino acids: CASSTSTGYGYTF. The CDR3 coding sequence is TGTGCCAGTAGTACTTCTACGGGTTATGGCTACACCTTC. The chain is built from TRBV19 and TRBJ1-2; D remains unclear. The CDR3 length is 13 residues. Between the trimmed V and J ends, which lost 4 bases and 5 bases, there was a span of 11 bases. CDR1 is LNHDA, CDR2 SQIVND, per germline (reference sequence).

This chain joins TRBV29-1 and TRBJ1-4; 8 bases map to TRBD1. Germline V lookup: CDR1 SQVTM, CDR2 ANQGSEA. There are 12 residues in the CDR3. The V segment lost 5 bases and the J segment 8 bases; nucleotides outside the gene matches: 4. The CDR3 nucleotides read TGCAGCGTTAGGGACAGGCTCGAAAAACTGTTTTTT. Translation: CSVRDRLEKLFF.

The chain couples TRBV4-2 to TRBJ1-1, with 7 bases matching TRBD1. Germline V gene sequence: CDR1 LGHNA, CDR2 YNFKEQ. This CDR3 contains 15 residues. The trim removed 1 base at V and 5 bases at J, leaving 7 bases unmatched. In DNA form, the CDR3 reads TGTGCCAGCAGCCAAGCCCCAGGGGGTGGTACTGAAGCTTTCTTT. Its translation: CASSQAPGGGTEAFF.

The chain links TRBV28 to TRBJ1-6; tentative D call: TRBD1 (5 bases). The V end lost 2 bases, the J end lost 3 bases, and 14 bases lay between the germline ends. Germline V gene sequence: CDR1 MDHEN, CDR2 SYDVKM. The CDR3 length is 17 residues. The DNA for the CDR3 is TGTGCCAGCAGTTTAGGGGGTCGGGGGAGCTATAATTCACCCCTCCACTTT. Its translation is CASSLGGRGSYNSPLHF.

This chain links TRBV5-1 with TRBJ1-1; no clear D. Trimming pared 10 bases from V and 3 bases from J, leaving 16 bases between. This CDR3 has 13 residues. Germline loops: CDR1 SGHRS, CDR2 YFSETQ. The CDR3 spells CASQIREDTEAFF. The CDR3 DNA is TGCGCCTCCCAGATTCGGGAGGACACTGAAGCTTTCTTT.

This chain uses TRBV5-1 with TRBJ2-5; perhaps TRBD1 as D (5 bases). V shed 3 bases and J shed 9 bases, with 12 bases lying between them. Germline V CDR1 and CDR2: SGHRS, YFSETQ. This CDR3 is built from 12 residues. CDR3 sequence reads: CASSYGQGAQYF. For the CDR3, the DNA is TGCGCCAGCAGCTACGGGCAAGGGGCCCAGTACTTC.